This note documents a single T cell receptor (beta chain) sequence. Naive CD45RA+ and memory CD45RA-negative subsets were split from CD4+ cells. The entry originates in a study of shared clonotypes between healthy human individuals. The CDR3 sequence is 16 residues long. Germline V CDR1 and CDR2: MNHNY, SVGAGI (reference sequence). With 6 bases clipped from V and 6 bases from J, the junction kept 14 bases outside the gene matches. Libraries were prepared by immunoSEQ multiplex PCR; TCRdb keeps only in-frame clonotypes and omits some of them. The sample contains roughly 1.4 million clones, 98% of which appear only once.

The chain has TRBV6-6 and TRBJ1-2, with 9 nucleotides matching TRBD1. This sequence originates from a man aged 30 to 45 in good health. Sample: naive CD4+ T cells sorted from blood. Subset indicated: CD45RA+ positively selected. CDR3 coding DNA: TGTGCCAGCAGAGCCCCAACAGGGGGCGCAAGTGATGGCTACACCTTC. It encodes CASRAPTGGASDGYTF.